The clone carrying this T cell receptor (beta chain) was detected ten times or more. Its target is unknown. The sample belongs to a study of CD8 T cells in ankylosing spondylitis. Study-wide results and caveats: Relatively rare in peripheral blood, disease-linked clones were also CD8+.

TCRdb re-derived calls from the 5' RACE reads in MiXCR, one entry per CDR3 protein. The data show approximately 250,000 distinct CDR3 sequences, 8% to 9% seen once. The germline gives CDR1 MNHEY, CDR2 SMNVEV (reference sequence). The CDR3 has 16 amino acids. V dropped 4 bases and J dropped 9; count of bases not matched to a gene: 7. The sample consisted of blood, either unsorted or a sorted T cell fraction (not recorded which). This TCR was sampled from a female donor with ankylosing spondylitis or in good health (not recorded which). V and J are TRBV27 and TRBJ2-1; 15 bases are a match to TRBD2. CDR3 in amino acids: CASSSPGLAGGGEQFF. CDR3 nucleotides: TGTGCCAGCAGTTCACCGGGACTAGCGGGAGGTGGTGAGCAGTTCTTC.